One sample yielded the 13 T cell receptor beta chains listed below, sequenced in a study of blood T cell repertoires in COVID-19. Assay used: immunoSEQ multiplex PCR; TCRdb lists only in-frame clones, some missing. The profile covers some 80,000 clones, with 70% to 80% appearing a single time and 5.4% taken by the ten largest. Sequenced sample: peripheral blood. These receptors originate from a woman aged 80 or older with active or convalescent COVID-19.

The genes are TRBV20-1 and TRBJ2-1; the match to TRBD2 covers 8 bases. The CDR3 loop spans 17 amino acids. Germline V gene lookup returns CDR1 DFQATT and CDR2 SNEGSKA (reference sequence). V was pared by 3 bases and J by 4 bases, with 14 bases of the junction left unmatched. DNA of the CDR3: TGCAGTGCTAGTGATATGGGTTCGGGAGGGCATTACAATGAGCAGTTCTTC. This sequence encodes CSASDMGSGGHYNEQFF.

The J gene is TRBJ1-3, the V gene TRBV15, with D perhaps matching TRBD1 (5 bases). Germline V gives CDR1 LNHNV, CDR2 YYDKDF (reference sequence). Deletions cut 0 bases from V and 2 bases from J, with 8 bases between. This CDR3 is 15 amino acids long. CDR3 sequence (DNA): TGTGCCACCAGCAGAGATAGGGGTGCTGGAAACACCATATATTTT. Translated: CATSRDRGAGNTIYF.

The V and J genes are TRBV5-4 and TRBJ1-1; a weak D match, TRBD1 (6 bases). Per germline, CDR1 SGHNT and CDR2 YYREEE (reference sequence). The V end was cut by 0 bases, the J end by 1 base, with 16 bases between. The CDR3 sequence is 17 residues long. CDR3 residues: CASSLGRLRTENTEAFF. CDR3 DNA: TGTGCCAGCAGCTTGGGGCGGTTGAGGACAGAGAACACTGAAGCTTTCTTT. The entire variable domain, with the rest obtained from reference TRBV5-4 and TRBJ1-1, is as follows: ETGVTQSPTHLIKTRGQQVTLRCSSQSGHNTVSWYQQALGQGPQFIFQYYREEENGRGNFPPRFSGLQFPNYSSELNVNALELDDSALYLCASSLGRLRTENTEAFFGQGTRLTVV.

The chain combines TRBV28 with TRBJ1-2, with D possibly being TRBD1 (5 bases). Trimming shortened V by 7 bases and J by 5 bases, and 11 bases separated the two germline ends. Germline V gene lookup returns CDR1 MDHEN and CDR2 SYDVKM. The CDR3 has 12 residues. CDR3 sequence: CASISGIYGYTF. The DNA of the CDR3 is TGTGCCAGCATCTCAGGGATTTATGGCTACACCTTC.

This rearrangement joins TRBV7-6 to TRBJ2-6; no clear D gene. This CDR3 contains 20 residues. Germline lookup yields CDR1 SGHVS and CDR2 FNYEAQ. Trimming cost V 2 bases and J 1 base, with 21 bases left between them. For the CDR3, the DNA is TGTGCCAGCAGCTTACCCGGTCGCGGTGTAGGAGTATCTGGGGCCAACGTCCTGACTTTC. It is translated as CASSLPGRGVGVSGANVLTF.

To note about this clone: This specimen includes other DNA sequences encoding the same CDR3. The chain is built from TRBV5-1 and TRBJ2-1; the D gene is possibly TRBD2 (7 bases). Trimming shortened V by 0 bases and J by 2 bases, and 12 bases separated the two germline ends. The germline V gene has CDR1 SGHRS and CDR2 YFSETQ. This CDR3 has 16 amino acids. The CDR3 DNA reads as TGCGCCAGCAGCTTGGAGGGCGGGGGCCCCTACAATGAGCAGTTCTTC. This sequence encodes CASSLEGGGPYNEQFF.

V usage is TRBV19 and J usage is TRBJ2-1, with 10 nucleotides matching TRBD2. J lost 9 bases, V lost 1 base, and 15 bases had no gene match. The CDR3 consists of 18 residues. Germline CDR1 LNHDA, CDR2 SQIVND (reference sequence). CDR3 nucleotide sequence: TGTGCCAGTAGTATAGGTAGGGCTAGCGGGAGCACTGTCCGTGAGCAGTTCTTC. Amino acids: CASSIGRASGSTVREQFF.

The chain uses TRBV25-1 and TRBJ2-5; maybe TRBD1 (5 bases). The CDR3 contains 14 residues. Trimming took off 1 base at V and 1 base at J, with 7 bases between the two ends. The germline gives CDR1 MGHDK, CDR2 SYGVNS. CDR3 DNA: TGTGCCAGCAGTGAATGGACAACCCAAGAGACCCAGTACTTC. The encoded protein is CASSEWTTQETQYF.

This sequence joins TRBV28 and TRBJ1-1; 9 nucleotides match TRBD1. Germline CDR1 MDHEN, CDR2 SYDVKM. There are 11 residues in the CDR3. V was pared by 6 bases and J by 13 bases, with 6 bases of the junction left unmatched. This CDR3 is CASSGQGLGFF. For the CDR3, the DNA is TGTGCCAGCAGCGGACAGGGGTTAGGTTTCTTT.

The chain recombines TRBV10-3 with TRBJ2-3; 10 nucleotides match TRBD2. Trimming at V came to 2 bases and at J to 8 bases, leaving 4 bases not matched to a gene. Per the germline V gene, CDR1 is ENHRY and CDR2 is SYGVKD. The CDR3 is 14 residues long. The CDR3 reads CAISEASGSATQYF. The CDR3 DNA reads TGTGCCATCAGTGAGGCTAGCGGGAGTGCTACGCAGTATTTT.

The chain has TRBV7-9 and TRBJ2-5; TRBD1 matches 7 bases. V shed 2 bases and J 4 bases; nucleotides not matched to a gene: 10. This CDR3 contains 16 residues. Germline CDR1 reads SEHNR; CDR2 reads FQNEAQ (reference sequence). The CDR3 sequence: CASSLMGQTTGETQYF. The CDR3 nucleotides read TGTGCCAGCAGCTTAATGGGACAGACGACAGGAGAGACCCAGTACTTC.

The gene calls are TRBV2 and TRBJ2-5; tentative D call: TRBD2 (6 bases). The ends were cut back, 7 bases at V and 5 bases at J, with 23 bases in the middle. The CDR3 contains 16 residues. Germline CDR1 reads SNHLY; CDR2 reads FYNNEI. CDR3 nucleotides: TGTGCCAGCAATAAGGGACTCACGACCCGGGGTGAGACCCAGTACTTC. Residues: CASNKGLTTRGETQYF.

The rearrangement links TRBV6-5 to TRBJ2-3; no firm D call. Germline V gene sequence: CDR1 MNHEY, CDR2 SVGAGI. With 3 bases removed from V and 6 bases from J, the gap between germline ends came to 4 bases. The length of the CDR3 is 11 residues. As DNA, the CDR3 is TGTGCCAGCAGTTATTCGGATACGCAGTATTTT. It is translated as CASSYSDTQYF.